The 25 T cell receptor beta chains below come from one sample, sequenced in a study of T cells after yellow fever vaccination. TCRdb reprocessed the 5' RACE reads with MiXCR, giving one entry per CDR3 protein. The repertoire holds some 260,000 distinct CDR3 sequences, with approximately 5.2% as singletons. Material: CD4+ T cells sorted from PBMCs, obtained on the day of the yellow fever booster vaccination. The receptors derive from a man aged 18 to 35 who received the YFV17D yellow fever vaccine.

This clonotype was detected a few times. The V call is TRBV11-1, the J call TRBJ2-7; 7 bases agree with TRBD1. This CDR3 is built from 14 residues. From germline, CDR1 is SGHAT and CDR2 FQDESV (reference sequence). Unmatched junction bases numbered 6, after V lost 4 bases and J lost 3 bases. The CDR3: CASSYSTGFYEQYF. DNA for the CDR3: TGTGCCAGCAGCTATTCGACAGGGTTCTACGAGCAGTACTTC.

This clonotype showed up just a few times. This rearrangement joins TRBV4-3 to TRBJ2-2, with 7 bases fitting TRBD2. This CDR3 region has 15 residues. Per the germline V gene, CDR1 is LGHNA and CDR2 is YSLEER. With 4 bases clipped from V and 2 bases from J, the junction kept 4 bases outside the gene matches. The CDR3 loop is CASSPGLDNTGELFF. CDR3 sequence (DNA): TGCGCCAGCAGCCCCGGACTAGACAACACCGGGGAGCTGTTTTTT.

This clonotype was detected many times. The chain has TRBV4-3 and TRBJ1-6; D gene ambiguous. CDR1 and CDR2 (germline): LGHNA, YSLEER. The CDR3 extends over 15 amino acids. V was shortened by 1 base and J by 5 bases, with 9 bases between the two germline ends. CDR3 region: CASSQVRQDNSPLHF. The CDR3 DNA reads TGCGCCAGCAGCCAAGTGCGGCAGGATAATTCACCCCTCCACTTT.

Here the CDR3 DNA reads TGTGCCAGCAGCGTTATCACAGATACGCAGTATTTT. This gives the protein CASSVITDTQYF. The chain uses TRBV9 and TRBJ2-3, with no clear D. V lost 2 bases to trimming and J lost 2 bases, with 3 bases between them. Germline CDR1 reads SGDLS; CDR2 reads YYNGEE. The length of the CDR3 is 12 residues.

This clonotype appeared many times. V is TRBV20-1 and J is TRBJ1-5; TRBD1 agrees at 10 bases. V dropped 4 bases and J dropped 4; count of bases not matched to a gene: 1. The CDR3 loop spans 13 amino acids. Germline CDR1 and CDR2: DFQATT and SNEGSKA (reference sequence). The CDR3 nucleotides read TGCAGTGCTATGGGACAGGGGAATCAGCCCCAGCATTTT. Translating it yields CSAMGQGNQPQHF.

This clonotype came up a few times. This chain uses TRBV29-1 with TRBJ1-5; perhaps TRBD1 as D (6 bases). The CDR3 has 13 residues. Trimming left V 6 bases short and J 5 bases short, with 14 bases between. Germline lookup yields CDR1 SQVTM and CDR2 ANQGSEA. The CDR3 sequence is CSVTTGRHQPQHF. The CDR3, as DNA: TGCAGCGTGACGACAGGCCGACATCAGCCCCAGCATTTT.

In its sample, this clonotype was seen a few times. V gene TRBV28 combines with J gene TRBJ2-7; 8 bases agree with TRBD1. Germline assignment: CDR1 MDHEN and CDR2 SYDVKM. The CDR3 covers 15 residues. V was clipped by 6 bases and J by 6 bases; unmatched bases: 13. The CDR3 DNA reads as TGTGCCAGCAGCGTCAGGGGGCGCAAGTCGGGCGAGCAGTACGTC. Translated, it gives CASSVRGRKSGEQYV.

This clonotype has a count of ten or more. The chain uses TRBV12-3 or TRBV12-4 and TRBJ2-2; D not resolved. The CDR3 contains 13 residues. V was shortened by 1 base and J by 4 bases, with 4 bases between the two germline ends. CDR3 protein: CASSLEVTGELFF. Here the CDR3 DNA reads TGTGCCAGCAGTTTAGAGGTCACCGGGGAGCTGTTTTTT.

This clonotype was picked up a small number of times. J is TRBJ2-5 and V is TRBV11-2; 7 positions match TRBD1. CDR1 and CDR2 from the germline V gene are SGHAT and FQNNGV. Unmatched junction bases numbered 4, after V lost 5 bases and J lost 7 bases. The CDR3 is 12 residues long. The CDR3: CASSPHRGTQYF. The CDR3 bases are TGTGCCAGCAGCCCTCACAGGGGGACCCAGTACTTC.

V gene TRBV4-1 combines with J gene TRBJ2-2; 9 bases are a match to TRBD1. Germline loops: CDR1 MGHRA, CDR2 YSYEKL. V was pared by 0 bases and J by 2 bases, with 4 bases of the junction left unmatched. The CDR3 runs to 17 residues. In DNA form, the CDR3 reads TGCGCCAGCAGCCAAGAGGTACAGGGGGCTAACACCGGGGAGCTGTTTTTT. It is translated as CASSQEVQGANTGELFF.

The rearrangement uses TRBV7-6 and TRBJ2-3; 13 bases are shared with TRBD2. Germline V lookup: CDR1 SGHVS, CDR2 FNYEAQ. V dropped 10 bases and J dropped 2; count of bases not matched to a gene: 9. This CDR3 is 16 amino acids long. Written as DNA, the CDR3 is TGTGCCACCATCCCGGGACTAGCGGGGATCACAGATACGCAGTATTTT. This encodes CATIPGLAGITDTQYF.

The CDR3 DNA is TGCGCCAGCAGCCTTCTGGGACAGATCCTTAATGAGCAGTTCTTC. Translating it yields CASSLLGQILNEQFF. J is TRBJ2-1 and V is TRBV5-1; 7 bases agree with TRBD1. V trimming: 4 bases; J trimming: 7 bases; junction bases outside the gene matches: 11. The CDR3 contains 15 residues. CDR1 is SGHRS, CDR2 YFSETQ, per germline.

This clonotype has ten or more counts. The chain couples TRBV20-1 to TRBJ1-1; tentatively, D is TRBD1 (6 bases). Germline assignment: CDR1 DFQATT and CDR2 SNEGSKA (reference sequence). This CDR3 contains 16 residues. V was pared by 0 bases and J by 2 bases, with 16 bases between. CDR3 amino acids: CSARDGAGATNTEAFF. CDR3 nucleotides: TGCAGTGCTAGAGATGGGGCAGGGGCGACTAACACTGAAGCTTTCTTT.

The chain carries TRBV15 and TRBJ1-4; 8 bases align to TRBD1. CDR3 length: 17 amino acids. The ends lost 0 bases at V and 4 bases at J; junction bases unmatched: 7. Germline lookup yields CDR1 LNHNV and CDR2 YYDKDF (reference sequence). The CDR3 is CATSRDVGQGYNEKLFF. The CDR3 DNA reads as TGTGCCACCAGCAGAGATGTAGGACAGGGCTATAATGAAAAACTGTTTTTT. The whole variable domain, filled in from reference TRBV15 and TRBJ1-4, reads DAMVIQNPRYQVTQFGKPVTLSCSQTLNHNVMYWYQQKSSQAPKLLFHYYDKDFNNEADTPDNFQSRRPNTSFCFLDIRSPGLGDTAMYLCATSRDVGQGYNEKLFFGSGTQLSVL.

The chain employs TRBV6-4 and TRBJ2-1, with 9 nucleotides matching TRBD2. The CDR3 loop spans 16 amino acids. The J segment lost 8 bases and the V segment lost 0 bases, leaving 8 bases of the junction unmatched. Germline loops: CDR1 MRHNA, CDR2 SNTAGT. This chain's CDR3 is CASSDSGTSPGHEQFF. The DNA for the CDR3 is TGTGCCAGCAGTGACTCGGGGACTAGCCCCGGCCATGAGCAGTTCTTC.

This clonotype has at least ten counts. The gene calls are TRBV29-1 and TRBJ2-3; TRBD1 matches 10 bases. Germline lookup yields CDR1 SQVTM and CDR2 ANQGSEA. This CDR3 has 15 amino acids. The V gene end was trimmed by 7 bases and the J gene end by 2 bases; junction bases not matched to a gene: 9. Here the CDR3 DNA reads TGCAGCGCTGCCCCGGGACAGGGGATCACAGATACGCAGTATTTT. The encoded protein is CSAAPGQGITDTQYF.

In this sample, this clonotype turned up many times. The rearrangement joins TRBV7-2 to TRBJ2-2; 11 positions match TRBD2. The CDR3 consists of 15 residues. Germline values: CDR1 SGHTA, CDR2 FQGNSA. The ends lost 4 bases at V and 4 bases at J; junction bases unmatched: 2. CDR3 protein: CASSSGLAATGELFF. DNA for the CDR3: TGTGCCAGCAGCTCGGGACTAGCGGCCACCGGGGAGCTGTTTTTT.

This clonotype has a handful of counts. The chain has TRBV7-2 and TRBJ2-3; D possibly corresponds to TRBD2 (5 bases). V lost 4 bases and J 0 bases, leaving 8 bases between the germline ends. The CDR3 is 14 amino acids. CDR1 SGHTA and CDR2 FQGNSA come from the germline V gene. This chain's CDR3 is CASSSRTSTDTQYF. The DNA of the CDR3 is TGTGCCAGCAGCTCCCGGACTAGCACAGATACGCAGTATTTT.

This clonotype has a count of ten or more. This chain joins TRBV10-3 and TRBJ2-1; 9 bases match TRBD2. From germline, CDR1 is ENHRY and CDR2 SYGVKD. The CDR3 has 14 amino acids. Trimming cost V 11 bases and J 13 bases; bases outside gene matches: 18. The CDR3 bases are TGTGCCCTAAGTTCGGCGGGGGGGCCCGCCCCACAGTTCTTC. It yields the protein CALSSAGGPAPQFF.

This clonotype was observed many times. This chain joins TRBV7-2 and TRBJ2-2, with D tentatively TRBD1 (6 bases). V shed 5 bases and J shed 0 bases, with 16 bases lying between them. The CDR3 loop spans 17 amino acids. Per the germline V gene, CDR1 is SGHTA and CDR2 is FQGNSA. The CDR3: CASSAQPGQTNTGELFF. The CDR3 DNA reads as TGTGCCAGCAGCGCACAGCCGGGACAAACGAACACCGGGGAGCTGTTTTTT. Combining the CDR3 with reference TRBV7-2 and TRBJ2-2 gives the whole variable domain GAGVSQSPSNKVTEKGKDVELRCDPISGHTALYWYRQSLGQGLEFLIYFQGNSAPDKSGLPSDRFSAERTGGSVSTLTIQRTQQEDSAVYLCASSAQPGQTNTGELFFGEGSRLTVL.

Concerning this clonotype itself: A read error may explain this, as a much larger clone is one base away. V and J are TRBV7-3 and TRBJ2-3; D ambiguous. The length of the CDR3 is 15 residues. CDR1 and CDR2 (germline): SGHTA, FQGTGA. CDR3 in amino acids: CTSSLGETFRDTQYF. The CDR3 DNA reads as TGTACCAGCAGCTTAGGCGAAACCTTCAGGGATACGCAGTATTTT.

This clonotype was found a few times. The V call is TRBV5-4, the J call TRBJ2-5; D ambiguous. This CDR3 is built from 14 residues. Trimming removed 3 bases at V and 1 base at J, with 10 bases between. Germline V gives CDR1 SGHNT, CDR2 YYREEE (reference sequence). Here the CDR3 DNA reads TGTGCCAGCAGCTACGGCAGAAGCCAAGAGACCCAGTACTTC. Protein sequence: CASSYGRSQETQYF.

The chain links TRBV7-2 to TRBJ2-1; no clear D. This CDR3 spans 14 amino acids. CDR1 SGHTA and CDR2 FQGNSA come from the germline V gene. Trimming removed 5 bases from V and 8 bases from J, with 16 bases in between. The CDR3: CASSIVPLVDEQFF. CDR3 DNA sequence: TGTGCCAGCAGCATTGTACCGTTGGTCGATGAGCAGTTCTTC.

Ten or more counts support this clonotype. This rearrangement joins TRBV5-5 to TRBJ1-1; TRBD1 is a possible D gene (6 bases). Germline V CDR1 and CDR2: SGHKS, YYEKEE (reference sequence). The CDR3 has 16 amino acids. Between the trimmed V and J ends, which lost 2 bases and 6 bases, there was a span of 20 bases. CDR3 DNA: TGTGCCAGCAGCTTAATTGTGTCTTCGGGGGGCGCTGAAGCTTTCTTT. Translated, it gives CASSLIVSSGGAEAFF.

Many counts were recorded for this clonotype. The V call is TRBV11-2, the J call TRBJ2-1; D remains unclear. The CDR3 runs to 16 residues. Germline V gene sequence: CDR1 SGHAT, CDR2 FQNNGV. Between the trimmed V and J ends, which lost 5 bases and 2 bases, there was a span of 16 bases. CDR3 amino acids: CASSSPARRPYNEQFF. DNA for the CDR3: TGTGCCAGCAGCAGCCCTGCCCGCAGACCCTACAATGAGCAGTTCTTC.